One sample yielded the 6 T cell receptor beta chains listed below, sequenced in a study of T cells in Graves' hyperthyroidism and ophthalmopathy. TCR beta CDR3 region amplification was performed from RNA transcripts. An initial round of RT-PCR targeting the TCR CDR3 relied on the HTBI primer set. TCRdb reanalysed the multiplex PCR reads using MiXCR and keeps one entry per CDR3 protein. The top ten hold around 17% of the sample, which has about 480,000 distinct CDR3 sequences, approximately 15% seen once. Sequences were obtained from blood. These TCRs come from a woman between 18 and 30 years old with Graves' hyperthyroidism.

This clonotype has a count of ten or more. CDR3 nucleotide sequence: TGTGCCACCAGTGATGCCAGACAGGGCGGCATTCCCTACGAGCAGTACTTC. Translation gives CATSDARQGGIPYEQYF. This chain connects TRBV24-1 to TRBJ2-7, with 7 nucleotides matching TRBD1. V lost 3 bases to trimming and J lost 2 bases; unmatched junction nucleotides: 12. The CDR3 length is 17 residues. The V gene's germline CDR1 is KGHDR and CDR2 SFDVKD.

This clonotype was picked up many times. The chain combines TRBV9 with TRBJ2-1; 8 bases align to TRBD1. With V trimmed by 0 bases and J by 8 bases, 4 bases remained unmatched. The CDR3 contains 14 residues. CDR1 and CDR2 (germline): SGDLS, YYNGEE. In nucleotides, the CDR3 is TGTGCCAGCAGCGTAGTCGACAGGGGCGATGAGCAGTTCTTC. The encoded protein is CASSVVDRGDEQFF.

This clonotype was seen ten or more times. The chain recombines TRBV2 with TRBJ2-3, with TRBD2 identical over 10 bases. The CDR3 loop spans 14 amino acids. V trimming: 6 bases; J trimming: 5 bases; junction bases outside the gene matches: 5. Germline V gene lookup returns CDR1 SNHLY and CDR2 FYNNEI. CDR3 residues: CASRAAGGGDTQYF. CDR3 DNA: TGTGCCAGCAGAGCAGCGGGAGGGGGAGATACGCAGTATTTT.

This clonotype was detected ten times or more. This chain joins TRBV5-6 and TRBJ1-2; D is undetermined. The germline V gene encodes CDR1 SGHDT and CDR2 YYEEEE. The V end was cut by 4 bases, the J end by 8 bases, with 12 bases between. The CDR3 contains 12 residues. CDR3 sequence: CASSLGRGGYTF. The CDR3 nucleotides read TGTGCCAGCAGCCTGGGCCGAGGGGGCTACACCTTC.

The chain couples TRBV9 to TRBJ1-4; the D is unclear. The ends were cut back, 1 base at V and 4 bases at J, with 14 bases in the middle. The V gene's germline CDR1 is SGDLS and CDR2 YYNGEE. The CDR3 consists of 16 residues. CDR3 amino acids: CASSVSSEADNEKLFF. CDR3 in DNA: TGTGCCAGCAGCGTAAGTTCGGAGGCAGATAATGAAAAACTGTTTTTT.

Points on this clonotype: A read error is possible here, since a much larger clone lies one base away. The genes are TRBV11-3 and TRBJ2-1; TRBD2 is a possible D gene (5 bases). The CDR3 totals 14 residues. Germline V gene data show CDR1 as SGHNT and CDR2 as YENEEA. The DNA of the CDR3 is TGTGCCAGCTCCCAGCGGAGGTCCTACAATGAGCAGTCCTTC. It encodes CASSQRRSYNEQSF.